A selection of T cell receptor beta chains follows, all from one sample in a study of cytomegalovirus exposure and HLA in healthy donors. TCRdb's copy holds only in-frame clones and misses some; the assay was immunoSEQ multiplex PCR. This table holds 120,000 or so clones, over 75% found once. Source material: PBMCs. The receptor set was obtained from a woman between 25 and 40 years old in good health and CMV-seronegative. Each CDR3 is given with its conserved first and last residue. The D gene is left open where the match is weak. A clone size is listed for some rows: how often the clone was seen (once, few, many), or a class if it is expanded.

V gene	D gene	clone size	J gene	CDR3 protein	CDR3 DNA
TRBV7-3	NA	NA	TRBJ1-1	CASSLDTYTEAFF	TGTGCCAGCAGCCTTGACACTTACACTGAAGCTTTCTTT
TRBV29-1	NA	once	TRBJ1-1	CSVEVVAVNTEAFF	TGCAGCGTTGAAGTAGTGGCGGTGAACACTGAAGCTTTCTTT
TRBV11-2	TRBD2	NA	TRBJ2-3	CASSFPGGGTDTQYF	TGTGCCAGCAGCTTTCCGGGGGGTGGCACAGATACGCAGTATTTT
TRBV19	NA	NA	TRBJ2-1	CASSIGDTAYNEQFF	TGTGCCAGTAGTATCGGGGACACGGCCTACAATGAGCAGTTCTTC
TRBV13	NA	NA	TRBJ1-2	CASSSQGLGVVYGYTF	TGTGCCAGCAGCTCACAGGGCCTCGGGGTAGTCTATGGCTACACCTTC
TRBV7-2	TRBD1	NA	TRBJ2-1	CASSLGTGALNEQFF	TGTGCCAGCAGCTTAGGGACAGGGGCTTTAAATGAGCAGTTCTTC
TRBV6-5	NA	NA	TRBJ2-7	CASSYSGPVYEQYF	TGTGCCAGCAGTTACTCGGGGCCCGTCTACGAGCAGTACTTC
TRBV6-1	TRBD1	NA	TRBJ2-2	CASSERTGESGELFF	TGTGCCAGCAGTGAAAGGACAGGGGAGTCCGGGGAGCTGTTTTTT
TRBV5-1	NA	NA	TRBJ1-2	CASSPGPGALGYTF	TGCGCCAGCAGCCCCGGCCCAGGGGCGCTTGGCTACACCTTC
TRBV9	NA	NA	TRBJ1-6	CASSVGGSYNSPLHF	TGTGCCAGCAGCGTCGGGGGCTCCTATAATTCACCCCTCCACTTT
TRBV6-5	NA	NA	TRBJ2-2	CASSYQDRVNTGELFF	TGTGCCAGCAGTTACCAGGACAGAGTGAACACCGGGGAGCTGTTTTTT
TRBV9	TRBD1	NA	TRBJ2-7	CASSVDGQGMGAYEQYF	TGTGCCAGCAGCGTAGATGGACAGGGGATGGGCGCCTACGAGCAGTACTTC
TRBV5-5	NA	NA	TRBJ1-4	CASSLGPNEKLFF	TGTGCCAGCAGCTTGGGGCCTAATGAAAAACTGTTTTTT
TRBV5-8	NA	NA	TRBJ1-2	CASSFDTLADYGYTF	TGTGCCAGCAGCTTTGACACACTGGCTGACTATGGCTACACCTTC
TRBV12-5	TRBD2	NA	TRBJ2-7	CASGLRGGFPYEQYF	TGTGCTAGTGGTTTGCGCGGGGGTTTTCCCTACGAGCAGTACTTC
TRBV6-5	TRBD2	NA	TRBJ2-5	CASSPSGLEKETQYF	TGTGCCAGCAGTCCCAGCGGACTAGAAAAAGAGACCCAGTACTTC
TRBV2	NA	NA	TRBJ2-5	CASSEDAGALQETQYF	TGTGCCAGCAGTGAAGACGCGGGGGCCCTCCAAGAGACCCAGTACTTC
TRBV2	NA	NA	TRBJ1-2	CASSAGRESYGYTF	TGTGCCAGCAGTGCGGGGAGGGAGTCCTATGGCTACACCTTC
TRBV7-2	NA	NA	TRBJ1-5	CASSSRGNNQPQHF	TGTGCCAGCAGTTCCAGGGGAAACAATCAGCCCCAGCATTTT
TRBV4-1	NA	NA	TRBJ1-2	CASSQDLGNNPKSSGYTF	TGCGCCAGCAGCCAAGATCTCGGGAACAACCCCAAGTCGAGCGGCTACACCTTC
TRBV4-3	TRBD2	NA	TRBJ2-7	CASSQGEETSGGKDEQYF	TGCGCCAGCAGCCAAGGCGAAGAAACTAGCGGGGGGAAGGACGAGCAGTACTTC
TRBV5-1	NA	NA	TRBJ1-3	CASSLEVGDSGNTIYF	TGCGCCAGCAGCTTGGAGGTCGGAGACTCTGGAAACACCATATATTTT
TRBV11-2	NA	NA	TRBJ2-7	CASSFSQGSYEQYF	TGTGCCAGCAGCTTTTCCCAGGGCTCCTACGAGCAGTACTTC
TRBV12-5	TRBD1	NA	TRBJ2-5	CASASTGQGRQETQYF	TGTGCTAGTGCCAGCACCGGACAGGGTCGTCAAGAGACCCAGTACTTC
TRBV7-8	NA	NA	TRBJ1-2	CASSSGKGANYGYTF	TGTGCCAGCAGCTCCGGGAAGGGGGCTAACTATGGCTACACCTTC
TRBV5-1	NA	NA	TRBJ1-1	CASATGTPNTEAFF	TGCGCCAGCGCCACCGGGACACCGAACACTGAAGCTTTCTTT
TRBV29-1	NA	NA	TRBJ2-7	CSVEPRTRGEQYF	TGCAGCGTTGAACCACGGACGAGGGGGGAGCAGTACTTC
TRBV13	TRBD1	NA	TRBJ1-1	CASSPGQGHNTEAFF	TGTGCCAGCAGCCCTGGACAGGGTCATAACACTGAAGCTTTCTTT
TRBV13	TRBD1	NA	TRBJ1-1	CASSLRQGPNPEAFF	TGTGCCAGCAGCCTGAGACAGGGTCCCAACCCTGAAGCTTTCTTT
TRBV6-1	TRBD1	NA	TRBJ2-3	CASSVLQGPDTQYF	TGTGCCAGCAGTGTTCTACAGGGGCCAGATACGCAGTATTTT
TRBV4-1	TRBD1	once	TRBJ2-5	CASSSLYRRDRGQETQYF	TGCGCCAGCAGCTCCCTTTATAGGCGAGACAGGGGACAAGAGACCCAGTACTTC
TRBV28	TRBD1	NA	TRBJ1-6	CASSPSTGQGNSPLHF	TGTGCCAGCAGTCCCTCCACGGGACAGGGCAATTCACCCCTCCACTTT
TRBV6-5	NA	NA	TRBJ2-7	CASSYSGTSYEQYF	TGTGCCAGCAGTTACTCCGGGACATCCTACGAGCAGTACTTC
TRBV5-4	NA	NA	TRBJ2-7	CASSSSRGGEQYF	TGTGCCAGCAGCTCCTCGAGGGGGGGCGAGCAGTACTTC
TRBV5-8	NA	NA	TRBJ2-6	CASSFFRGADGANVLTF	TGTGCCAGCAGCTTCTTTCGCGGGGCAGATGGGGCCAACGTCCTGACTTTC
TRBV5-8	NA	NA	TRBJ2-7	CASSSPGTHYEQYF	TGTGCCAGCAGCAGTCCCGGGACACACTACGAGCAGTACTTC
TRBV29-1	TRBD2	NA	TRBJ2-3	CSTGGTSGVYTDTQYF	TGCAGCACTGGGGGGACTAGCGGGGTGTACACAGATACGCAGTATTTT
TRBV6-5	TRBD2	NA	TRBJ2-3	CASSYESGGRTDTQYF	TGTGCCAGCAGTTACGAGAGCGGGGGGAGAACAGATACGCAGTATTTT
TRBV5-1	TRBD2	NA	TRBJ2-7	CASSSGLAGGYEQYF	TGCGCCAGCAGCTCGGGACTAGCGGGGGGGTACGAGCAGTACTTC
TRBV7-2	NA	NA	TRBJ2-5	CASSRDIQETQYF	TGTGCCAGCAGTCGGGACATTCAAGAGACCCAGTACTTC
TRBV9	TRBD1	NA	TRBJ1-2	CASSAPGQGPQGYGYTF	TGTGCCAGCAGCGCCCCGGGACAGGGTCCCCAGGGTTATGGCTACACCTTC
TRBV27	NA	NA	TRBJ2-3	CASSSQGWGTLSTDTQYF	TGTGCCAGCAGTTCCCAGGGGTGGGGGACCCTTTCGACAGATACGCAGTATTTT
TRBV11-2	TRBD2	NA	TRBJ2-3	CASSPRTSGGLNTQYF	TGTGCCAGCAGCCCGCGGACTAGCGGGGGGCTGAATACGCAGTATTTT
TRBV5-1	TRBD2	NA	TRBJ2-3	CASSLGLAGATDTQYF	TGCGCCAGCAGCTTGGGTTTAGCGGGGGCCACAGATACGCAGTATTTT
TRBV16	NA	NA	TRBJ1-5	CASSQSGVNQPQHF	TGTGCCAGCAGCCAATCGGGCGTCAATCAGCCCCAGCATTTT
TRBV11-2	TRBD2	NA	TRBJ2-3	CASSFHGRVRTDTQYF	TGTGCCAGCAGCTTCCACGGGAGGGTCCGGACAGATACGCAGTATTTT
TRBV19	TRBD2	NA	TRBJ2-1	CASPAERGPLNEQFF	TGTGCCAGCCCCGCGGAGCGGGGGCCTCTCAATGAGCAGTTCTTC
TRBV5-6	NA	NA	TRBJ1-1	CASSLGQADEAFF	TGTGCCAGCAGCTTGGGGCAGGCAGATGAAGCTTTCTTT
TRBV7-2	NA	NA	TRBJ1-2	CASSLLWSSNYGYTF	TGTGCCAGCAGCTTATTATGGAGCTCAAACTATGGCTACACCTTC
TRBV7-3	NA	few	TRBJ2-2	CASSATRDTGELFF	TGTGCCAGCAGCGCCACTAGGGACACCGGGGAGCTGTTTTTT
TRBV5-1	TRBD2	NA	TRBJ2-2	CASRPPGLAGGTNTGELFF	TGCGCCAGCAGACCACCGGGACTAGCGGGGGGAACGAACACCGGGGAGCTGTTTTTT
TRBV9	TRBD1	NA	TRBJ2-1	CASSPGPGTVDNEQFF	TGTGCCAGCAGCCCCGGTCCCGGGACAGTGGACAATGAGCAGTTCTTC
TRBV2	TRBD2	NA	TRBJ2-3	CASRRLAGDTDTQYF	TGTGCCAGCAGGCGACTAGCGGGGGACACAGATACGCAGTATTTT
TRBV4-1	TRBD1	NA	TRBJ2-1	CASSQDGQGARNEQFF	TGCGCCAGCAGCCAAGACGGACAGGGGGCCAGGAATGAGCAGTTCTTC
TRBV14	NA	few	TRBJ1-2	CASSQDVPRNYGYTF	TGTGCCAGCAGCCAAGATGTTCCCAGAAACTATGGCTACACCTTC
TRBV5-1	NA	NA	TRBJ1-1	CASSNDIEAFF	TGCGCCAGCAGCAATGACATTGAAGCTTTCTTT
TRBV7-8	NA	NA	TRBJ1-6	CASSSDSPLHF	TGTGCCAGCAGCTCAGATTCACCCCTCCACTTT
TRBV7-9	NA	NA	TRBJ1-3	CASSFVGGSGNTIYF	TGTGCCAGCAGCTTCGTAGGGGGAAGTGGAAACACCATATATTTT
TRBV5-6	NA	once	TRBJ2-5	CASSLWGTWETQYF	TGTGCCAGCAGCTTGTGGGGCACGTGGGAGACCCAGTACTTC
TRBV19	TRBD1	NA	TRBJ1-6	CASSIMGQLNSPLHF	TGTGCCAGTAGTATAATGGGACAGCTGAATTCACCCCTCCACTTT